The clone carrying this T cell receptor (beta chain) was counted a few times. The record originates from a study of blood T cells in healthy people across ages. Germline values: CDR1 SEHNR, CDR2 FQNEAQ (reference sequence). This CDR3 is 15 amino acids long. The second PCR ran 7 to 11 cycles with a sample-barcoded 5' primer and J-beta primers. One entry per CDR3 protein, called by TCRdb with MiXCR from the 5' RACE reads. The sample consists of roughly 1,000,000 distinct CDR3 sequences, less than 25% of them appearing once. Every sample gave at least 5 micrograms of total RNA when it was extracted. The data also belong to a second study, concerning T cells of mothers and their children.

Sequencing was done on a sample of blood. This sequence originates from a girl aged 2-9 years in good health. The genes are TRBV7-9 and TRBJ2-5, with D possibly TRBD2 on 6 matching bases. The J call may be in error: the DNA end matches TRBJ2-1 better. CDR3 in DNA: TGTGCCAGCAGCCCCACTAGCTTTAGTTACAATGAGCAGTTCTTC. It codes for CASSPTSFSYNEQFF.